This is a list of T cell receptor beta chains from one sample in a study of shared clonotypes between healthy human individuals. Only in-frame clones appear in the TCRdb table, and some are missing; sequencing was by immunoSEQ multiplex PCR. The data show about 560,000 clones, around 76% seen once. Sequencing was done on a sample of PBMCs. These receptors were obtained from a woman aged 35 to 49 in good health. Some clones in this sample may be carry-over from other donors' samples. Both conserved end residues are part of each CDR3. The D gene is left open where the match is weak. The listing skips clone size in some rows; elsewhere it reads once, few, many or a size class.

size	V	D	J	length	CDR3	DNA
-	TRBV30	-	TRBJ1-1	13	CAWTVGQWVEAFF	TGTGCCTGGACCGTGGGACAATGGGTGGAGGCTTTCTTT
few	TRBV6-5	TRBD2	TRBJ2-2	14	CASRTSGSTGELFF	TGTGCCAGCCGGACTAGCGGGAGCACCGGGGAGCTGTTTTTT
-	TRBV5-1	TRBD2	TRBJ2-3	16	CASSLRTSGRSDTQYF	TGCGCCAGCAGCTTGAGGACTAGCGGGAGGTCAGATACGCAGTATTTT
-	TRBV5-1	-	TRBJ2-7	15	CASSLQVRGLYEQYF	TGCGCCAGCAGCTTACAGGTCCGGGGCCTCTACGAGCAGTACTTC
-	TRBV11-2	TRBD1	TRBJ1-2	15	CASSPPGQGGYGYTF	TGTGCCAGCAGCCCTCCCGGACAGGGAGGCTATGGCTACACCTTC
-	TRBV7-9	TRBD1	TRBJ1-2	14	CASSKQGVDYGYTF	TGTGCCAGCAGCAAACAGGGGGTTGACTATGGCTACACCTTC
-	TRBV6-6	-	TRBJ2-3	16	CASSYPRADSTDTQYF	TGTGCCAGCAGTTACCCGAGAGCGGATAGCACAGATACGCAGTATTTT
few	TRBV11-2	-	TRBJ2-1	14	CASSDGTLYNEQFF	TGTGCCAGCAGCGACGGGACTTTATACAATGAGCAGTTCTTC
-	TRBV7-7	-	TRBJ2-5	15	CASSSTPSGEETQYF	TGTGCCAGCAGCTCAACCCCTTCTGGAGAAGAGACCCAGTACTTC
-	TRBV5-1	-	TRBJ2-1	13	CASSLQGLNEQFF	TGCGCCAGCAGCTTGCAGGGTTTGAATGAGCAGTTCTTC
-	TRBV28	TRBD2	TRBJ2-5	16	CASRQIAGGPQETQYF	TGTGCCAGCAGACAGATAGCGGGAGGGCCCCAAGAGACCCAGTACTTC
-	TRBV7-9	-	TRBJ2-1	15	CASSPRGASYNEQFF	TGTGCCAGCAGCCCCCGGGGTGCCTCCTACAATGAGCAGTTCTTC
-	TRBV28	TRBD1	TRBJ1-2	16	CASSSPGTGGNYGYTF	TGTGCCAGCAGTTCGCCCGGGACAGGGGGCAACTATGGCTACACCTTC
once	TRBV7-2	-	TRBJ2-2	15	CASSLFATHTGELFF	TGTGCCAGCAGCTTATTTGCGACTCACACCGGGGAGCTGTTTTTT
-	TRBV21-1	-	TRBJ2-7	17	CASSPRLAGGDSYEQYF	TGTGCCAGCAGCCCGAGGCTAGCGGGAGGGGACTCCTACGAGCAGTACTTC
-	TRBV7-9	TRBD1	TRBJ2-7	16	CASSTEDRLLSYEQYF	TGTGCCAGCAGTACGGAGGACAGGCTCCTCTCCTACGAGCAGTACTTC
-	TRBV9	-	TRBJ1-2	15	CASSLTATRYYGYTF	TGTGCCAGCAGCCTGACAGCCACCCGATACTATGGCTACACCTTC
few	TRBV18	-	TRBJ2-5	15	CASSPPEGGYETQYF	TGTGCCAGCTCACCCCCCGAGGGGGGATACGAGACCCAGTACTTC
-	TRBV18	TRBD2	TRBJ2-3	16	CASSAELAGETDTQYF	TGTGCCAGCTCAGCGGAACTAGCGGGAGAAACAGATACGCAGTATTTT
-	TRBV27	TRBD2	TRBJ2-7	16	CASSEKTSGRGYEQYF	TGTGCCAGCAGCGAAAAGACAAGCGGGAGAGGTTACGAGCAGTACTTC
-	TRBV29-1	-	TRBJ2-5	13	CSAKGTGKETQYF	TGCAGCGCCAAGGGAACGGGGAAAGAGACCCAGTACTTC
-	TRBV25-1	-	TRBJ1-1	15	CASSGGGDGHTEAFF	TGTGCCAGCAGTGGTGGGGGGGATGGGCACACTGAAGCTTTCTTT
-	TRBV28	TRBD1	TRBJ1-2	15	CASSLGQGVIYGYTF	TGTGCCAGCAGTCTAGGACAGGGGGTAATCTATGGCTACACCTTC
-	TRBV10-3	TRBD2	TRBJ2-1	18	CAISPGTSGRASYNEQFF	TGTGCCATCAGCCCCGGGACTAGCGGGAGAGCCTCCTACAATGAGCAGTTCTTC
-	TRBV7-9	-	TRBJ2-1	13	CASSQAGVNEQFF	TGTGCCAGCAGCCAGGCGGGTGTGAATGAGCAGTTCTTC
-	TRBV5-1	-	TRBJ2-3	13	CASSLEGTDTQYF	TGCGCCAGCAGCTTGGAGGGCACAGATACGCAGTATTTT
-	TRBV18	TRBD2	TRBJ2-3	16	CASSPGLAGGADTQYF	TGTGCCAGCTCCCCGGGACTAGCGGGAGGTGCAGATACGCAGTATTTT